This T cell receptor (beta chain) was captured in a study of shared clonotypes between healthy human individuals. Profiled with immunoSEQ multiplex PCR; TCRdb holds only in-frame clones, not every one. The data hold hundreds of thousands of clones, with more than 95% observed a single time. Adult donors, all healthy and HIV-negative, had no recent acute infections or vaccinations. Trimming removed 7 bases at V and 7 bases at J, with 20 bases between. The CDR3 length is 15 residues. Germline CDR1 and CDR2: SNHLY and FYNNEI. The receptor was derived from a woman aged 25 to 39 in good health. Sequencing used naive CD4+ T cells sorted from blood. The subset is: CD45RA+ positively selected. The chain combines TRBV2 with TRBJ1-5; D may be TRBD1 (5 bases). CDR3 sequence reads: CASKSQGNSYQPQHF. CDR3 sequence (DNA): TGTGCCAGCAAATCCCAGGGCAACTCCTACCAGCCCCAGCATTTT.